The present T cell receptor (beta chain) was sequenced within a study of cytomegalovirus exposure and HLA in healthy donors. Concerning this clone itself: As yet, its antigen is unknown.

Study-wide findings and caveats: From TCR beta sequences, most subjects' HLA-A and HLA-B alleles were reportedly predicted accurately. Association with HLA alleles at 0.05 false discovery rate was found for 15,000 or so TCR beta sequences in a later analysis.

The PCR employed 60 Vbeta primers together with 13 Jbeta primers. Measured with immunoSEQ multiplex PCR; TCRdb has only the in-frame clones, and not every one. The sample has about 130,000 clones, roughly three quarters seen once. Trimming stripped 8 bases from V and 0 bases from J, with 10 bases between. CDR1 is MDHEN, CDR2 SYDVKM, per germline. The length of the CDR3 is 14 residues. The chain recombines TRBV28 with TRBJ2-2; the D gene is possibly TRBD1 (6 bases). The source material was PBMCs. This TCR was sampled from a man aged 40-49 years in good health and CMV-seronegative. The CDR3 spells CASLGQANTGELFF. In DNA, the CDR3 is TGTGCCAGCCTGGGACAAGCGAACACCGGGGAGCTGTTTTTT.